Presented here are 17 T cell receptor beta chains from one specimen sequenced in a study of cytomegalovirus exposure and HLA in healthy donors. The PCR employed 60 Vbeta primers together with 13 Jbeta primers. The protocol was immunoSEQ multiplex PCR, while the TCRdb copy is restricted to in-frame clones and leaves out a portion. The repertoire includes about 43,000 clones, around 53% of them detected once, and 5.5% to 7% sits in the top ten. The source material was PBMCs. The receptors derive from a man aged 55 to 70 in good health and CMV-seronegative.

CDR3 in amino acids: CASSGGNGYTF. In DNA, the CDR3 is TGTGCCAGCAGTGGAGGGAATGGCTACACCTTC. The rearrangement uses TRBV25-1 and TRBJ1-2, with D hard to call. This CDR3 has 11 residues. Trimming took 4 bases from V and 6 from J, leaving 6 bases between them. Germline CDR1 reads MGHDK; CDR2 reads SYGVNS.

V and J are TRBV29-1 and TRBJ2-1; 11 nucleotides agree with TRBD1. V shed 1 base and J 8 bases; nucleotides not matched to a gene: 4. The CDR3 sequence is 14 residues long. Germline lookup yields CDR1 SQVTM and CDR2 ANQGSEA. This chain's CDR3 is CSVEGTGGIYEQFF. As DNA, the CDR3 is TGCAGCGTTGAAGGGACAGGGGGCATTTATGAGCAGTTCTTC.

This clone has only a few counts. The J gene is TRBJ1-5, the V gene TRBV27, with D uncertain. The V and J ends lost 3 bases and 1 base respectively, with 7 bases between them. Germline CDR1 reads MNHEY; CDR2 reads SMNVEV (reference sequence). This CDR3 comprises 14 residues. CDR3 sequence (DNA): TGTGCCAGCAGTTTTGTGGCCAGCAATCAGCCCCAGCATTTT. This gives the protein CASSFVASNQPQHF.

This chain connects TRBV7-2 to TRBJ1-5; no clear D. Germline V lookup: CDR1 SGHTA, CDR2 FQGNSA. The CDR3 has 14 amino acids. Trimming left V 5 bases short and J 1 base short, with 9 bases between. As DNA, the CDR3 is TGTACCAGCAGCCTACAGTGGAGCAATCAGCCCCAGCATTTT. Translated: CTSSLQWSNQPQHF.

The chain carries TRBV5-4 and TRBJ2-5; TRBD2 agrees at 14 bases. Trimming at V came to 0 bases and at J to 4 bases, leaving 2 bases not matched to a gene. This CDR3 is 16 amino acids long. The germline CDR1 and CDR2 sequences are SGHNT and YYREEE (reference sequence). CDR3 in amino acids: CASSLGTSGRSETQYF. The CDR3, as DNA: TGTGCCAGCAGCTTGGGGACTAGCGGGAGGTCAGAGACCCAGTACTTC.

V and J are TRBV2 and TRBJ2-3; no clear D. The CDR3 totals 13 residues. V lost 1 base and J 2 bases, leaving 4 bases between the germline ends. Per germline, CDR1 SNHLY and CDR2 FYNNEI. CDR3 residues: CASSEELTDTQYF. Written as DNA, the CDR3 is TGTGCCAGCAGTGAAGAACTCACAGATACGCAGTATTTT.

V usage is TRBV27 and J usage is TRBJ2-1; 8 positions agree with TRBD2. Unmatched junction bases numbered 17, after V lost 0 bases and J lost 1 base. CDR1 and CDR2 (germline): MNHEY, SMNVEV (reference sequence). The CDR3 runs to 21 residues. CDR3 residues: CASSLSTSGGTGYASYNEQFF. The CDR3 DNA is TGTGCCAGCAGTTTATCCACTAGCGGCGGAACAGGATATGCGTCCTACAATGAGCAGTTCTTC.

The V call is TRBV29-1, the J call TRBJ2-1, with D possibly being TRBD1 (7 bases). The CDR3 covers 16 residues. The V and J ends lost 2 bases and 1 base respectively, with 15 bases between them. Germline V gene data show CDR1 as SQVTM and CDR2 as ANQGSEA. CDR3: CSVEIGAGGSYNEQFF. CDR3 DNA: TGCAGCGTTGAAATCGGCGCAGGGGGGTCCTACAATGAGCAGTTCTTC.

V usage is TRBV5-1 and J usage is TRBJ2-7; 9 bases match TRBD1. CDR1 and CDR2 from the germline V gene are SGHRS and YFSETQ. V shed 0 bases, J shed 9 bases, and the junction held 16 bases outside the gene matches. The CDR3 runs to 17 residues. CDR3 DNA: TGCGCCAGCAGCTTGGAACCTACGGGACAGGGCATCTATGGGCAGTACTTC. Translation: CASSLEPTGQGIYGQYF.

The V call is TRBV30, the J call TRBJ2-7; 10 nucleotides agree with TRBD1. Germline CDR1 and CDR2: GTSNPN and SVGIG (reference sequence). This CDR3 is built from 14 residues. V trimming: 4 bases; J trimming: 6 bases; junction bases outside the gene matches: 9. The DNA for the CDR3 is TGTGCCTGGAATGAGGGGACAGGGGACCGCGAGCAGTACTTC. Translated, it gives CAWNEGTGDREQYF.

This clone has just a few counts. The V and J genes are TRBV7-9 and TRBJ2-7; 7 bases agree with TRBD1. The CDR3 has 14 amino acids. Germline V gene sequence: CDR1 SEHNR, CDR2 FQNEAQ (reference sequence). The junction had 8 bases not matched to a gene; V was cut back by 5 bases and J by 4 bases. The CDR3 protein is CASSHTGTDYEQYF. CDR3 coding DNA: TGTGCCAGCAGCCATACAGGGACAGATTACGAGCAGTACTTC.

The gene calls are TRBV4-2 and TRBJ2-4; TRBD2 aligns across 7 bases. J was trimmed by 7 bases and V by 4 bases; bases with no gene match: 4. CDR1 and CDR2 (germline): LGHNA, YNFKEQ. The CDR3 spans 13 residues. The CDR3 here is CASSRGEGNIQYF. The CDR3 DNA is TGTGCCAGCAGCCGAGGGGAGGGTAACATTCAGTACTTC.

The V gene is TRBV2, the J gene TRBJ2-1; tentative D call: TRBD1 (5 bases). The CDR3 contains 14 residues. The germline gives CDR1 SNHLY, CDR2 FYNNEI. V was shortened by 3 bases and J by 0 bases, with 6 bases between the two germline ends. This CDR3 reads CASSDRASYNEQFF. The DNA for the CDR3 is TGTGCCAGCAGTGACAGGGCCTCCTACAATGAGCAGTTCTTC.

The rearrangement joins TRBV30 to TRBJ2-3; perhaps TRBD2 as D (6 bases). The CDR3 is made up of 13 amino acids. Germline V gene data show CDR1 as GTSNPN and CDR2 as SVGIG (reference sequence). Trimming removed 2 bases from V and 2 bases from J, with 8 bases in between. CDR3 coding DNA: TGTGCCTGGAGTCGGGGGTCCACAGATACGCAGTATTTT. Its protein is CAWSRGSTDTQYF. Based on the CDR3 plus reference TRBV30 and TRBJ2-3, the full variable domain is SQTIHQWPATLVQPVGSPLSLECTVEGTSNPNLYWYRQAAGRGLQLLFYSVGIGQISSEVPQNLSASRPQDRQFILSSKKLLLSDSGFYLCAWSRGSTDTQYFGPGTRLTVL.

This clone appeared a few times. In DNA, the CDR3 is TGCGCCAGCAGCCAAGATACCAGCGGGAGCTACAATGAGCAGTTCTTC. Translation gives CASSQDTSGSYNEQFF. The V call is TRBV4-3, the J call TRBJ2-1, with 8 nucleotides matching TRBD2. The CDR3 is 16 amino acids. The junction had 4 bases not matched to a gene; V was cut back by 0 bases and J by 3 bases. Germline CDR1 is LGHNA and CDR2 is YSLEER.

This chain connects TRBV30 to TRBJ2-3; D remains unclear. Trimming took 2 bases from V and 1 from J, leaving 10 bases between them. Germline V gene data show CDR1 as GTSNPN and CDR2 as SVGIG (reference sequence). This CDR3 contains 14 residues. DNA of the CDR3: TGTGCCTGGAGTCTAGTGTCGGGCACAGATACGCAGTATTTT. Its translation: CAWSLVSGTDTQYF.

The chain has TRBV6-5 and TRBJ2-1; 8 bases map to TRBD2. The germline gives CDR1 MNHEY, CDR2 SVGAGI. The CDR3 is 14 amino acids. After removal of 4 bases from V and 9 bases from J, the junction contained 8 bases not matched to a gene. The CDR3 loop is CASSLAGRRGEQFF. The CDR3 region has the DNA TGTGCCAGCAGTTTAGCGGGGAGACGTGGTGAGCAGTTCTTC.